These T cell receptor beta chains were read from a single sample in a study of CD8+ T cells in alopecia areata. TCRdb's copy holds only in-frame clones and misses some; the assay was immunoSEQ multiplex PCR. The sample lists about 140,000 clones, 50% to 60% occurring once. The sequenced sample consisted of CD4+ T cells sorted from blood. The receptors were sampled from a human donor in good health. Both conserved end residues are part of each CDR3. A D gene is named only where the DNA matches it firmly. The size field is filled for only some rows; it gives once, few, many or a size class.

V gene	clone size	J gene	D gene	CDR3 DNA	CDR3 protein
TRBV29-1	NA	TRBJ2-3	NA	TGCAGTGCCTTGGGGCGCACAGATACGCAGTATTTT	CSALGRTDTQYF
TRBV30	few	TRBJ2-2	NA	TGTGCCTGGAGCGCCAAAGTGGCGGGAAACACCGGGGAGCTGTTTTTT	CAWSAKVAGNTGELFF
TRBV6-1	few	TRBJ2-7	TRBD2	TGTGCCAGCAACCGACTAGCGGGAAGCTCCTACGAGCAGTACTTC	CASNRLAGSSYEQYF
TRBV9	few	TRBJ2-4	NA	TGTGCCAGCAGCGTAGGGGGAACCAAAAACATTCAGTACTTC	CASSVGGTKNIQYF
TRBV6-6	few	TRBJ2-4	TRBD1	TGTGCCAGCGAATCCAGGGGGCTGGTCGGCAAAAACATTCAGTACTTC	CASESRGLVGKNIQYF
TRBV12-5	NA	TRBJ2-1	NA	TGTGCTAGCACCATGGGGGTTTCCTACAATGAGCAGTTCTTC	CASTMGVSYNEQFF
TRBV2	NA	TRBJ2-3	TRBD1	TGTGCCAGCTCAGCTCAGGACAGGGTCACAGATACGCAGTATTTT	CASSAQDRVTDTQYF
TRBV18	NA	TRBJ2-7	TRBD1	TGTGCCAGCTCACCCGCAGGGGGATTCTCCTACGAGCAGTACTTC	CASSPAGGFSYEQYF
TRBV28	NA	TRBJ2-7	NA	TGTGCCAGCAGCCAAGGGAAGCCGGAGATGACGTACTTC	CASSQGKPEMTYF
TRBV5-1	few	TRBJ2-7	NA	TGCGCCAGCAGCTTGTCCACCGGGGGACCCCTAGGCGAGCAGTACTTC	CASSLSTGGPLGEQYF
TRBV2	NA	TRBJ2-5	NA	TGTGCCAGCAGCGCCTCGGTAGAGCAGTACTTC	CASSASVEQYF
TRBV28	few	TRBJ2-2	NA	TGTGCCAGCAGTTTCTCGCTCGGGCCGGGAGAGGTTTTTTCGGACACCGGGGAGCTGTTTTTT	CASSFSLGPGEVFSDTGELFF
TRBV5-1	once	TRBJ1-2	TRBD1	TGCGCCAGCAGCTTGAGTGACAGGGGTACTGGCTACACCTTC	CASSLSDRGTGYTF
TRBV7-2	NA	TRBJ2-4	TRBD1	TGTGCCAGCAGCGGTGGACAGGGGATGAAAAACATTCAGTACTTC	CASSGGQGMKNIQYF
TRBV29-1	few	TRBJ2-3	TRBD1	TGCAGCGTTGCCGGGCGGACAGGGGATGCAGATACGCAGTATTTT	CSVAGRTGDADTQYF
TRBV7-8	NA	TRBJ1-5	NA	TGTGCCAGCAGCTTAGGTTCCGGTGGCCAGCCCCAGCATTTT	CASSLGSGGQPQHF
TRBV7-9	NA	TRBJ2-3	TRBD2	TGTGCCAGCAGCCCCAGCGGGAGGGGCACAGATACGCAGTATTTT	CASSPSGRGTDTQYF
TRBV29-1	NA	TRBJ2-4	TRBD2	TGCAGCGTAGCCCTTAGCGGGAGATCCAAAAACATTCAGTACTTC	CSVALSGRSKNIQYF
TRBV5-1	once	TRBJ2-7	NA	TGCGCCAGCAAACCGGTCGGAAGCTCCTACGAGCAGTACTTC	CASKPVGSSYEQYF
TRBV5-1	NA	TRBJ2-1	NA	TGCGCCAGCAGCTTGGCTCAGGGGCGGAATGAGCAGTTCTTC	CASSLAQGRNEQFF
TRBV2	once	TRBJ2-3	TRBD2	TGTGCCAGCAGGTACCCTAGCGGGAACAGTCAGGATACGCAGTATTTT	CASRYPSGNSQDTQYF
TRBV5-1	NA	TRBJ2-5	NA	TGCGCCAGCAGCTTGGAGGGAGAGACCCAGTACTTC	CASSLEGETQYF
TRBV28	few	TRBJ2-2	NA	TGTGCCAGCAGTTTATGGCGTGGGGGCAGGGGGAACACCGGGGAGCTGTTTTTT	CASSLWRGGRGNTGELFF
TRBV5-1	NA	TRBJ2-7	NA	TGCGCCAGCAGCGCAGGCTCATTACTGACCCACTACGAGCAGTACTTC	CASSAGSLLTHYEQYF
TRBV29-1	NA	TRBJ2-3	NA	TGCAGCGTTGAAGATCCAGCAGGGGCGCTCCAACGCGGACAGTATTTT	CSVEDPAGALQRGQYF
TRBV2	few	TRBJ2-5	NA	TGTGCCAGCAGCTCGGACAGACAAGAGACCCAGTACTTC	CASSSDRQETQYF
TRBV6-6	few	TRBJ1-5	NA	TGTGCCAGCAGAGCCCCCCGAGATCCGGGCAATCAGCCCCAGCATTTT	CASRAPRDPGNQPQHF
TRBV28	NA	TRBJ2-3	NA	TGTGCCAGCAGCCGCGGGACATTCGGGGATACGCAGTATTTT	CASSRGTFGDTQYF
TRBV5-1	NA	TRBJ2-5	NA	TGCGCCAGCAGCTTAAACAGGGTAGGAGAGACCCAGTACTTC	CASSLNRVGETQYF
TRBV2	NA	TRBJ1-2	NA	TGTGCCAGCAGTGAAGCGTTGGCACGGACGGAGGGCTACACCTTC	CASSEALARTEGYTF
TRBV7-2	few	TRBJ1-2	TRBD1	TGTGCCAGCAGCTTAGGCGCACAGGGGAGGAGTCGTGGCTACACCTTC	CASSLGAQGRSRGYTF
TRBV5-1	NA	TRBJ2-7	TRBD2	TGCGCCAGCAGCTTGGAGGCTAGCGGGAGCGAGCAGTACTTC	CASSLEASGSEQYF
TRBV5-6	NA	TRBJ2-3	NA	TGTGCCAGCAGCTTGGGGACAGAACGCACAGATACGCAGTATTTT	CASSLGTERTDTQYF
TRBV5-6	few	TRBJ2-1	NA	TGTGCCAGCAGCCGCAGGGGACTTTACAATGAGCAGTTCTTC	CASSRRGLYNEQFF
TRBV5-1	NA	TRBJ2-7	TRBD2	TGCGCCAGCAGCCAAGACCTAGCGGGAGGCGCCTACGAGCAGTACTTC	CASSQDLAGGAYEQYF
TRBV15	NA	TRBJ1-5	TRBD1	TGTGCCACCAGTAGAACAGGGGCCCGCAATCAGCCCCAGCATTTT	CATSRTGARNQPQHF